These 11 T cell receptor beta chains originate from one sample sequenced in a study of blood T cell repertoires in COVID-19. TCRdb keeps only in-frame clones here, not all; method: immunoSEQ multiplex PCR. The top ten clones hold 1.2% of a sample with around 250,000 clones, about nine tenths of them seen once. The sample comprised PBMCs or T cells enriched from blood (not recorded which). These receptors all stem from a human donor in a cohort exposed to, infected with or recovered from COVID-19 (not recorded which). The donor label of this sample is uncertain.

V gene TRBV6-4 combines with J gene TRBJ2-3, with a weak D call TRBD1 (5 bases). V gave up 0 bases and J gave up 4 bases, with 20 bases separating them. The CDR3 totals 18 residues. Germline CDR1 reads MRHNA; CDR2 reads SNTAGT. The CDR3 DNA reads TGTGCCAGCAGTGACTCACCACTTTCCAGGGTAGACCCAGATACGCAGTATTTT. Translating gives CASSDSPLSRVDPDTQYF.

The chain combines TRBV7-9 with TRBJ2-5, with D tentatively TRBD2 (6 bases). The germline gives CDR1 SEHNR, CDR2 FQNEAQ (reference sequence). The CDR3 sequence is 10 residues long. V shed 8 bases and J shed 5 bases, with 6 bases lying between them. The CDR3, as DNA: TGTGCCAGCGGGGGGGAGACCCAGTACTTC. Its translation is CASGGETQYF.

This clone was seen a handful of times. The chain joins TRBV6-5 to TRBJ1-4, with TRBD1 identical over 8 bases. CDR1 MNHEY and CDR2 SVGAGI come from the germline V gene. The CDR3 spans 14 residues. J gave up 4 bases and V 6 bases, and 4 bases lay outside the gene matches. CDR3 nucleotides: TGTGCCAGCAGCGGCAGGGGGCGTAATGAAAAACTGTTTTTT. Encoded protein: CASSGRGRNEKLFF.

The V call is TRBV9, the J call TRBJ1-6; possibly TRBD1 for D (6 bases). The CDR3 length is 14 residues. Trimming shortened V by 4 bases and J by 10 bases, and 15 bases separated the two germline ends. From germline, CDR1 is SGDLS and CDR2 YYNGEE. The CDR3 loop reads CASSSGTLISPLHF. The CDR3 coding sequence is TGTGCCAGCAGCTCCGGGACACTGATATCACCCCTCCACTTT.

This clone was counted a few times. The CDR3 loop reads CASSLRSNGELFF. Here the CDR3 DNA reads TGTGCCAGCAGCTTAAGGAGTAACGGGGAGCTGTTTTTT. V gene TRBV7-3 combines with J gene TRBJ2-2; D call uncertain. Germline CDR1 SGHTA, CDR2 FQGTGA. CDR3 size: 13 residues. V gave up 1 base and J gave up 7 bases, with 7 bases separating them.

The chain joins TRBV30 to TRBJ2-2, with D possibly matching TRBD1 (5 bases). Trimming shortened V by 7 bases and J by 4 bases, and 19 bases separated the two germline ends. Germline V gene sequence: CDR1 GTSNPN, CDR2 SVGIG (reference sequence). The CDR3 has 15 residues. The CDR3 protein is CASEVGLSGTGELFF. CDR3 DNA sequence: TGTGCCTCAGAGGTGGGGCTCTCGGGCACCGGGGAGCTGTTTTTT.

The rearrangement joins TRBV28 to TRBJ1-4; 11 bases align to TRBD1. Germline lookup yields CDR1 MDHEN and CDR2 SYDVKM. The ends lost 6 bases at V and 7 bases at J; junction bases unmatched: 1. The CDR3 length is 13 residues. CDR3 residues: CASRGQGAEKLFF. CDR3 coding DNA: TGTGCCAGCAGAGGACAGGGGGCTGAAAAACTGTTTTTT.

V usage is TRBV9 and J usage is TRBJ2-5, with D possibly matching TRBD2 (6 bases). Germline lookup yields CDR1 SGDLS and CDR2 YYNGEE. The CDR3 totals 15 residues. V dropped 3 bases and J dropped 10 bases, with 22 bases sitting between them. This CDR3 reads CASSASAGLGGNQYF. The DNA for the CDR3 is TGTGCCAGCAGCGCCAGCGCGGGGCTGGGCGGGAACCAGTACTTC. Drawing the rest from reference TRBV9 and TRBJ2-5, the complete variable domain is DSGVTQTPKHLITATGQRVTLRCSPRSGDLSVYWYQQSLDQGLQFLIQYYNGEERAKGNILERFSAQQFPDLHSELNLSSLELGDSALYFCASSASAGLGGNQYFGPGTRLLVL.

The V and J genes are TRBV7-9 and TRBJ1-5, with unresolved D. CDR3 length equals 13 residues. CDR1 is SEHNR, CDR2 FQNEAQ, per germline (reference sequence). V lost 5 bases, J lost 3 bases, and 8 bases lay in between. The CDR3 sequence is CASSPGINQPQHF. The CDR3 DNA sequence: TGTGCCAGCAGCCCCGGTATCAATCAGCCCCAGCATTTT. Variable domain in full (rest from reference TRBV7-9 and TRBJ1-5): DTGVSQNPRHKITKRGQNVTFRCDPISEHNRLYWYRQTLGQGPEFLTYFQNEAQLEKSRLLSDRFSAERPKGSFSTLEIQRTEQGDSAMYLCASSPGINQPQHFGDGTRLSIL.

This sequence joins TRBV6-4 and TRBJ2-2, with D uncertain. Trimming shortened V by 2 bases and J by 3 bases, and 4 bases separated the two germline ends. CDR1 and CDR2 from the germline V gene are MRHNA and SNTAGT. The CDR3 is 13 residues long. CDR3 loop: CASSDPYTGELFF. DNA for the CDR3: TGTGCCAGCAGTGACCCCTACACCGGGGAGCTGTTTTTT.

The chain has TRBV6-5 and TRBJ2-1; TRBD2 might be the D (5 bases). The CDR3 spans 15 residues. In germline, CDR1 is MNHEY, CDR2 SVGAGI. Trimming cost V 1 base and J 0 bases, with 7 bases left between them. The CDR3: CASSYFGSSYNEQFF. In DNA, the CDR3 is TGTGCCAGCAGTTACTTTGGGAGCTCCTACAATGAGCAGTTCTTC.